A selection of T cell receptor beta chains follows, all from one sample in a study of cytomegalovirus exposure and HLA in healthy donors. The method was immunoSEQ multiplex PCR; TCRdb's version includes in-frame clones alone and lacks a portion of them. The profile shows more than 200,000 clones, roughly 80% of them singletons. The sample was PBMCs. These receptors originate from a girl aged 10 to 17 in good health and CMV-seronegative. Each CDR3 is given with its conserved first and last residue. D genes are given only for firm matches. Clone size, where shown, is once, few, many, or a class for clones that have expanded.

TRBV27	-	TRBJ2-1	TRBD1	TGTGCCAGCAGGAAAGGACAGGCCCGCAATGAGCAGTTCTTC	CASRKGQARNEQFF
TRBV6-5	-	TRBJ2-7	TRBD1	TGTGCCAGCCGATTTCGCTGGACAGGTACCTACGAGCAGTACTTC	CASRFRWTGTYEQYF
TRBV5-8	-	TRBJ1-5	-	TGTGCCAGCAGCGTCACGGTAGTTGGCAATCAGCCCCAGCATTTT	CASSVTVVGNQPQHF
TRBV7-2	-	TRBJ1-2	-	TGTGCCAGCAGCTTAGCGGCTCAGACAAACTATGGCTACACCTTC	CASSLAAQTNYGYTF
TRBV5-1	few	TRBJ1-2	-	TGCGCCAGCAGCCCGGACGGAGGAGATGGCTACACCTTC	CASSPDGGDGYTF
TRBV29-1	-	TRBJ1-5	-	TGCAGCGTTGCCGACAGCATAAATCAGCCCCAGCATTTT	CSVADSINQPQHF
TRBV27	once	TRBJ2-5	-	TGTGCCAGCAGTTTAGGAGGGGTGGAGAAAGAGACCCAGTACTTC	CASSLGGVEKETQYF
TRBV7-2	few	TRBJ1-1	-	TGTGCCAGCAGCTTGAGGGGTAGGAGGGCCACTGAAGCTTTCTTT	CASSLRGRRATEAFF
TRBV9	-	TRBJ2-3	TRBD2	TGTGCCAGCAGCGTAGTGGCGGGGGGGCCTACAGATACGCAGTATTTT	CASSVVAGGPTDTQYF
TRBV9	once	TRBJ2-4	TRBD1	TGTGCCAGCAGCGTAGGACAGGGGATAAACATTCAGTACTTC	CASSVGQGINIQYF
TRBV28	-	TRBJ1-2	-	TGTGCCAGCAGTTTATCGTTTGAGCGAAGCCCCTATGGCTACACCTTC	CASSLSFERSPYGYTF
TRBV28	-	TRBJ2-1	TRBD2	TGTGCCAGCAGTTTGTACGGGAGGGCCGACTACTTGGGATACAATGAGCAGTTCTTC	CASSLYGRADYLGYNEQFF
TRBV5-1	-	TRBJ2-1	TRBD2	TGCGCCAGCAGCTTGGGGGGGACTATCCATGAGCAGTTCTTC	CASSLGGTIHEQFF
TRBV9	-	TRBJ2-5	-	TGTGCCAGCAGCGTCAGCGTAAGTCTTCAGGAGACCCAGTACTTC	CASSVSVSLQETQYF
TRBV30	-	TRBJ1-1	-	TGTGCCTGGAGTGACGAGGGAATGGCTGAAGCTTTCTTT	CAWSDEGMAEAFF
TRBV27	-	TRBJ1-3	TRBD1	TGTGCCAGCAGTTTATCTCCAGGGGGATTAAACACCATATATTTT	CASSLSPGGLNTIYF
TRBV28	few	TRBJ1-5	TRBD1	TGTGCCAGCAGTGGGGACAGGAGTAATCAGCCCCAGCATTTT	CASSGDRSNQPQHF
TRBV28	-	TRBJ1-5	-	TGTGCCAGCAGTGTTCCAGTGAACGGAGGGGAGCCCCAGCATTTT	CASSVPVNGGEPQHF
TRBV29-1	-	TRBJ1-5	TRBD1	TGCAGCGTGTCGGGACAGGAGAATCAGCCCCAGCATTTT	CSVSGQENQPQHF
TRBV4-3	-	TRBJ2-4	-	TGCGCCAGCAGCCTCGGGGCAGGGGAGGCCAAAAACATTCAGTACTTC	CASSLGAGEAKNIQYF
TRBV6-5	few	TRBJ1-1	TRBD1	TGTGCCAGCACCGGGACAGGCGTTAGTCAAGCTTTCTTT	CASTGTGVSQAFF
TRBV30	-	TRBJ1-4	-	TGTGCCTGGAGTCGTGGGTTAGGGGATGAAAAACTGTTTTTT	CAWSRGLGDEKLFF
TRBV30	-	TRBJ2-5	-	TGTGCCTGGAGCGAGGGGGGGCCTTGGGAGACCCAGTACTTC	CAWSEGGPWETQYF
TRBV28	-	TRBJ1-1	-	TGTGCCAGCAGTTCAACAGGTGGGGTTGAAGCTTTCTTT	CASSSTGGVEAFF
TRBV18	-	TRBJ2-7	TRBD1	TGTGCCAGCTCCCGAGGGACAGGGAGCTCCTACGAGCAGTACTTC	CASSRGTGSSYEQYF
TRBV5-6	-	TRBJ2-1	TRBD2	TGTGCCAGCAGCTCCCCGGGGGGGAATGAGCAGTTCTTC	CASSSPGGNEQFF
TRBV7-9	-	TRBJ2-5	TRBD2	TGTGCCAGCAGCTTGTCGGCGGGAGGCCGCCCGGAGACCCAGTACTTC	CASSLSAGGRPETQYF
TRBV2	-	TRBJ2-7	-	TGTGCCAGCACCCCGCACCGGACACGCTACGAGCAGTACTTC	CASTPHRTRYEQYF
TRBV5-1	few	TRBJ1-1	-	TGCGCCAGCAACATGGACATCGGTCTAGCTTTCTTT	CASNMDIGLAFF
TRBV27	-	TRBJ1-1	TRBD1	TGTGCCAGCAGTACCCGGACAGGACAGAACACTGAAGCTTTCTTT	CASSTRTGQNTEAFF
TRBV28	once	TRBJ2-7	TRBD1	TGTGCCAGCAGTTATCAGGGGGCCTCCTACGAGCAGTACTTC	CASSYQGASYEQYF
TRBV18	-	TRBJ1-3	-	TGTGCCAGCTCACCAACAGATGCTGGAAACACCATATATTTT	CASSPTDAGNTIYF
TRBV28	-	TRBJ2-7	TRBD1	TGTGCCAGCAGCCGCAGGGGGGGACAGGGGGTTAAAGGCGAGCAGTACTTC	CASSRRGGQGVKGEQYF
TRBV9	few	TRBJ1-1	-	TGTGCCAGCAGCGTACTACAGGGTAGTGCGACTGAAGCTTTCTTT	CASSVLQGSATEAFF
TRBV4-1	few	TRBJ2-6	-	TGCGCCAGCAGCCAACCCCTGACAGGTGTCTCTGGGGCCAACGTCCTGACTTTC	CASSQPLTGVSGANVLTF
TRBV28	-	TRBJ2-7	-	TGTGCCAGCAGCCCACCCGGCGATAGCGGACGCTACGAGCAGTACTTC	CASSPPGDSGRYEQYF
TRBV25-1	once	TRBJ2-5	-	TGTGCCAGCAGTGAATCGTCGGAGACCCAGTACTTC	CASSESSETQYF
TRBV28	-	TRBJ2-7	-	TGTGCCAGCAACGGGAGAGGACAGGTGAACGAGCAGTACTTC	CASNGRGQVNEQYF
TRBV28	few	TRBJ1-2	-	TGTGCCAGCTCCTTGGGGGGGGTTACCTATGGCTACACCTTC	CASSLGGVTYGYTF
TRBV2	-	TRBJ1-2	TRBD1	TGTGCCAGCAGTACCTTAGGACAGGGAAAGGAGAAGACTAACTATGGCTACACCTTC	CASSTLGQGKEKTNYGYTF
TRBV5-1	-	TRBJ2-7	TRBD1	TGCGCCAGCAGCTACGGGACAGGGGTGGCCTACGAGCAGTACTTC	CASSYGTGVAYEQYF
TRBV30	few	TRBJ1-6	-	TGTGCCTGGAGCCCCCAAAATTCACCCCTCCACTTT	CAWSPQNSPLHF
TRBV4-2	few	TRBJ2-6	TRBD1	TGTGCCAGCAGCCAAGATCTCGGGACAGGAGACTACTCTGGGGCCAACGTCCTGACTTTC	CASSQDLGTGDYSGANVLTF
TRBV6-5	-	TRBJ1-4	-	TGTGCCAGCAGTTACGAAAGAAGGGGCACTAATGAAAAACTGTTTTTT	CASSYERRGTNEKLFF
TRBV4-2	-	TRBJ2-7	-	TGTGCCAGCAGCCAAGTATACGGGAAAGGAGGCGAGCAGTACTTC	CASSQVYGKGGEQYF
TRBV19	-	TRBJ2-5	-	TGTGCCAGTAAAGAACGGGGTTACCAAGAGACCCAGTACTTC	CASKERGYQETQYF